The entry below gives a single T cell receptor (beta chain) sequence along with its context. The data are from a study of control samples from healthy donors and cancer patients. TCRdb's table, derived via immunoSEQ multiplex PCR, lists solely in-frame clones and lacks some. The sample shows 150,000 to 200,000 clones, about 90% of them seen only once. The source material was blood. The receptor comes from a man aged 25 to 45 in good health.

CDR3 coding DNA: TGTGCCAGCTCACCACCCGCGGGGAATGAGCAGTTCTTC. Protein: CASSPPAGNEQFF. This chain links TRBV18 with TRBJ2-1, with D perhaps TRBD2 (6 bases). Trimming stripped 0 bases from V and 7 bases from J, with 7 bases between. The CDR3 length is 13 residues. Germline lookup yields CDR1 KGHSH and CDR2 LQKENI.